The present T cell receptor beta chain was sequenced within a study of blood T cell repertoires in COVID-19. Study in general: Specimens from acute and convalescent COVID-19 originated in the United States, Italy and Spain.

Study members were between about 18 and 100 years old and lived in about two dozen US regions. Clinical histories supplied by participants themselves formed the basis of cohort assignment. In the original workflow: Cell counts per sample came from amplifying reference gene primers. Measured with immunoSEQ multiplex PCR; TCRdb has only the in-frame clones, and not every one. The V and J calls and the clone size are those of that table, but D and trimming were determined from the DNA. The table records fewer than 350,000 clones, about 90% of them present only once. The clonotype originates from a woman younger than 30 with acute COVID-19. Sequenced sample: PBMCs or T cells enriched from blood (not recorded which).

This CDR3 reads CASSLRRMNTEAFF. The CDR3 DNA sequence: TGTGCCAGCAGCTTGCGGAGGATGAACACTGAAGCTTTCTTT. The chain has TRBV11-1 and TRBJ1-1; D unresolved. CDR1 SGHAT and CDR2 FQDESV come from the germline V gene (reference sequence). V was shortened by 3 bases and J by 0 bases, with 8 bases between the two germline ends. This CDR3 has 14 amino acids.